What follows are 14 T cell receptor beta chains derived from one specimen sequenced in a study of neurological immune-mediated disorders. TCRdb re-analysed the 5' RACE reads in MiXCR, keeping a single row per CDR3 protein. The repertoire includes around 69,000 distinct CDR3 sequences, under 5% of them detected once, and less than 8% sits in the top ten. The sample comprised PBMCs. The receptors here all came from a man between 25 and 39 years old with multiple sclerosis.

This clonotype was seen at least ten times. The V call is TRBV5-1, the J call TRBJ1-1; D is ambiguous. V was shortened by 0 bases and J by 4 bases, with 7 bases between the two germline ends. The CDR3 has 13 residues. Germline lookup yields CDR1 SGHRS and CDR2 YFSETQ. Written as DNA, the CDR3 is TGCGCCAGCAGCTTGGATCCGGGCACTGAAGCTTTCTTT. This codes for CASSLDPGTEAFF.

This clonotype was counted ten times or more. The chain combines TRBV5-1 with TRBJ2-7; D possibly corresponds to TRBD1 (6 bases). The CDR3 runs to 12 residues. Per the germline V gene, CDR1 is SGHRS and CDR2 is YFSETQ. Trimming took 4 bases from V and 5 from J, leaving 10 bases between them. The CDR3 region is CASSPDRNEQYF. CDR3 sequence (DNA): TGCGCCAGCAGCCCCGACAGGAACGAGCAGTACTTC.

This clonotype was recorded at least ten times. V gene TRBV3-1 combines with J gene TRBJ2-1; D assignment may be TRBD1 or TRBD2 (6 bases each). The germline V gene encodes CDR1 LGHDT and CDR2 YNNKEL (reference sequence). The CDR3 loop spans 13 amino acids. The ends were cut back, 4 bases at V and 8 bases at J, with 12 bases in the middle. CDR3 loop: CASSLSGGYEQFF. DNA of the CDR3: TGTGCCAGCAGCCTTTCCGGGGGCTATGAGCAGTTCTTC.

This clonotype was picked up many times. For the CDR3, the DNA is TGTGCCAGCAGTCGGACTAGACCGAACACCGGGGAGCTGTTTTTT. It yields the protein CASSRTRPNTGELFF. V usage is TRBV12-3 or TRBV12-4 and J usage is TRBJ2-2; TRBD2 matches at 7 bases. The CDR3 is 15 residues long. V lost 5 bases, J lost 0 bases, and 3 bases stayed unmatched.

In this sample, this clonotype turned up a few times. The chain is built from TRBV5-1 and TRBJ2-2; D is ambiguous. Trimming stripped 0 bases from V and 3 bases from J, with 3 bases between. CDR1 is SGHRS, CDR2 YFSETQ, per germline. The CDR3 consists of 13 residues. In DNA, the CDR3 is TGCGCCAGCAGCTTGGCGGACACCGGGGAGCTGTTTTTT. It translates to CASSLADTGELFF.

This clonotype was counted ten times or more. This sequence joins TRBV5-6 and TRBJ1-1, with TRBD1 matching over 12 bases. The CDR3 spans 12 residues. Germline V gene data show CDR1 as SGHDT and CDR2 as YYEEEE. V was pared by 4 bases and J by 11 bases, with 3 bases of the junction left unmatched. CDR3 in amino acids: CASSPGQGAAFF. The CDR3 region has the DNA TGTGCCAGCAGCCCGGGACAGGGGGCGGCTTTCTTT. The full variable domain, completed using reference TRBV5-6 and TRBJ1-1, is DAGVTQSPTHLIKTRGQQVTLRCSPKSGHDTVSWYQQALGQGPQFIFQYYEEEERQRGNFPDRFSGHQFPNYSSELNVNALLLGDSALYLCASSPGQGAAFFGQGTRLTVV.

This clonotype was counted a few times. The chain links TRBV5-1 to TRBJ1-1; a possible D gene is TRBD1 (6 bases). From germline, CDR1 is SGHRS and CDR2 YFSETQ. The CDR3 runs 13 residues. V was pared by 4 bases and J by 6 bases, with 13 bases between. CDR3 DNA sequence: TGCGCCAGCAGCCGCGTGGGACAACCTGAAGCTTTCTTT. Protein: CASSRVGQPEAFF. Looking up the rest from reference TRBV5-1 and TRBJ1-1 gives the full variable domain: KAGVTQTPRYLIKTRGQQVTLSCSPISGHRSVSWYQQTPGQGLQFLFEYFSETQRNKGNFPGRFSGRQFSNSRSEMNVSTLELGDSALYLCASSRVGQPEAFFGQGTRLTVV.

This clonotype was observed at least ten times. The chain has TRBV9 and TRBJ1-1, with 7 bases aligning to TRBD1. The CDR3 totals 16 residues. In germline, CDR1 is SGDLS, CDR2 YYNGEE. V was pared by 3 bases and J by 3 bases, with 11 bases of the junction left unmatched. The CDR3 loop reads CASSAQTGLIDTEAFF. CDR3 nucleotide sequence: TGTGCCAGCAGCGCCCAGACAGGGCTGATAGACACTGAAGCTTTCTTT.

This clonotype appeared many times. The CDR3 region has the DNA TGTGCCAGCAGTTTGCAGGGAGACTATGGCTACACCTTC. Its translation: CASSLQGDYGYTF. The rearrangement joins TRBV6-5 to TRBJ1-2, with TRBD1 as a possible D gene (5 bases). The V end was cut by 4 bases, the J end by 3 bases, with 9 bases between. This CDR3 is 13 amino acids long. Germline V gene data show CDR1 as MNHEY and CDR2 as SVGAGI.

This clonotype was detected many times. This sequence joins TRBV20-1 and TRBJ2-7; no clear D. Trimming shortened V by 3 bases and J by 5 bases, and 11 bases separated the two germline ends. This CDR3 comprises 12 residues. The V gene's germline CDR1 is DFQATT and CDR2 SNEGSKA (reference sequence). Here the CDR3 reads CSAREGFNEQYF. CDR3 nucleotides: TGCAGTGCTAGGGAAGGGTTCAACGAGCAGTACTTC.

This clonotype was found many times. V usage is TRBV6-5 and J usage is TRBJ2-7, with D possibly TRBD1 on 6 matching bases. Trimming shortened V by 4 bases and J by 2 bases, and 6 bases separated the two germline ends. The CDR3 has 12 amino acids. CDR1 and CDR2 (germline): MNHEY, SVGAGI. In DNA, the CDR3 is TGTGCCAGCAGTTCAGGGGCCTACGAGCAGTACTTC. Amino acid sequence: CASSSGAYEQYF.

This clonotype has ten or more counts. J is TRBJ1-2 and V is TRBV5-1, with a possible D match to TRBD1 (5 bases). CDR3 length equals 17 residues. V was cut by 7 bases and J by 0 bases, with 22 bases left in between. Germline assignment: CDR1 SGHRS and CDR2 YFSETQ. Here the CDR3 DNA reads TGCGCCAGCTCTCCTACCGTGCGGGGGACTTCTAACTATGGCTACACCTTC. It yields the protein CASSPTVRGTSNYGYTF.

This clonotype was observed many times. The CDR3 DNA sequence: TGTGCCAGCAGCGCGAGGGGGGAGCAGTTCTTC. Residues: CASSARGEQFF. The chain recombines TRBV6-5 with TRBJ2-1; possibly TRBD1 for D (6 bases). Trimming removed 6 bases at V and 10 bases at J, with 10 bases between. The CDR3 covers 11 residues. The germline gives CDR1 MNHEY, CDR2 SVGAGI.

In its sample, this clonotype ranks as medium-sized. The chain couples TRBV10-3 to TRBJ1-1, with D maybe TRBD1 (5 bases). The germline V and J ends were trimmed by 2 bases and 1 base, with 20 bases remaining between them. There are 18 residues in the CDR3. Germline V gives CDR1 ENHRY, CDR2 SYGVKD. For the CDR3, the DNA is TGTGCCATCAGTGAGGCCGTGAAATTGGGACGGTCGAACACTGAAGCTTTCTTT. It is translated as CAISEAVKLGRSNTEAFF.